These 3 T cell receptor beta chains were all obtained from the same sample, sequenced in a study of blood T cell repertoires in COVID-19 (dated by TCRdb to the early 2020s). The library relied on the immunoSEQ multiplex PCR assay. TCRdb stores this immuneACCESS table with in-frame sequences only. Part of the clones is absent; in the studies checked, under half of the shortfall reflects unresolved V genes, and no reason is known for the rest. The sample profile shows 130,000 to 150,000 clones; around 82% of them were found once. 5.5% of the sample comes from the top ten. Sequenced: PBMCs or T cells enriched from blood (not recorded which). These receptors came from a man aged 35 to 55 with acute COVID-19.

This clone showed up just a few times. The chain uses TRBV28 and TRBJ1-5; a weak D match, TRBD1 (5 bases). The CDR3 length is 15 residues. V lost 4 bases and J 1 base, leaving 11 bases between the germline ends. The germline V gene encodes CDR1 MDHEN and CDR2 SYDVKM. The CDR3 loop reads CASSYGGESNQPQHF. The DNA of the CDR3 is TGTGCCAGCAGTTATGGGGGGGAAAGCAATCAGCCCCAGCATTTT.

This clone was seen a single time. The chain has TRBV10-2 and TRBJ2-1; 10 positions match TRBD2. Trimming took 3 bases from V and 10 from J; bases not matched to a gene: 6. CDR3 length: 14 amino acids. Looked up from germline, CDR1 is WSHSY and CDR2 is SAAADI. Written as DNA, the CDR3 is TGCGCCAGCAGTGAAGCGGGGGGGCCTCGGGAGCAGTTCTTC. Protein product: CASSEAGGPREQFF.

The CDR3 nucleotides read TGTGCCAGCAGTTTTGAAACAGTTAACACCGGGGAGCTGTTTTTT. It codes for CASSFETVNTGELFF. The V gene is TRBV27, the J gene TRBJ2-2; the D is unclear. This CDR3 is 15 amino acids long. Germline V lookup: CDR1 MNHEY, CDR2 SMNVEV (reference sequence). With 3 bases removed from V and 2 bases from J, the gap between germline ends came to 10 bases.